The present TCR beta chain was sequenced within a study of control samples from healthy donors and cancer patients. The CDR3 has 18 amino acids. Germline V CDR1 and CDR2: LGHNA, YNFKEQ. After removal of 5 bases from V and 0 bases from J, the junction contained 6 bases not matched to a gene. Clones were sequenced by immunoSEQ multiplex PCR, and TCRdb holds only the in-frame ones, with some missing. The data include roughly 200,000 clones; the top ten clones carry roughly 2%. Sequenced input: blood. This receptor was taken from a woman aged 25 to 39 in good health. The V gene is TRBV4-2, the J gene TRBJ2-3; 15 bases agree with TRBD2. This CDR3 is CASSKTGTSGGSTDTQYF. Here the CDR3 DNA reads TGTGCCAGCAGCAAAACCGGGACTAGCGGGGGGAGCACAGATACGCAGTATTTT.